These 14 T cell receptor beta chains were all obtained from the same sample, sequenced in a study of blood T cell repertoires in COVID-19. Here immunoSEQ multiplex PCR was the method, and the copy in TCRdb shows in-frame clones only, minus some. Of more than 300,000 clones in the sample, over 75% were seen once. Input material: peripheral blood. These receptors were taken from a woman younger than 45 with COVID-19, enrolled during active disease.

This clone was observed a single time. The rearrangement uses TRBV10-2 and TRBJ1-6, with D unresolved. The CDR3 loop spans 14 amino acids. The V end was cut by 0 bases, the J end by 14 bases, with 14 bases between. The germline V gene encodes CDR1 WSHSY and CDR2 SAAADI. The chain's CDR3 is CASSESAGDQTLHF. The CDR3 DNA reads as TGCGCCAGCAGTGAGTCGGCAGGCGATCAGACCCTCCACTTT.

The chain couples TRBV7-9 to TRBJ1-5; D is uncertain. The germline gives CDR1 SEHNR, CDR2 FQNEAQ (reference sequence). Trimming removed 1 base at V and 5 bases at J, with 6 bases between. The CDR3 contains 13 residues. CDR3 sequence: CASSLGEYQPQHF. For the CDR3, the DNA is TGTGCCAGCAGCTTAGGAGAGTATCAGCCCCAGCATTTT.

V usage is TRBV28 and J usage is TRBJ1-1, with 10 bases identical to TRBD1. Germline loops: CDR1 MDHEN, CDR2 SYDVKM. The V segment lost 5 bases and the J segment 5 bases; nucleotides outside the gene matches: 2. This CDR3 is built from 13 residues. Here the CDR3 DNA reads TGTGCCAGCAGTAGGACAGGGGGAACTGAAGCTTTCTTT. Amino acids: CASSRTGGTEAFF.

About this clone itself: A junction boundary mismatches the germline segment, possibly from a read error. The CDR3 loop is CASSYYVRSFNEAFF. CDR3 coding DNA: TGTGCCAGCAGCTACTACGTCCGGTCTTTTAATGAAGCTTTCTTT. V gene TRBV6-5 combines with J gene TRBJ1-1; D uncertain. Germline V gives CDR1 MNHEY, CDR2 SVGAGI. The CDR3 loop spans 15 amino acids.

V gene TRBV9 combines with J gene TRBJ2-3, with D possibly being TRBD1 (6 bases). The CDR3 runs to 15 residues. With 2 bases removed from V and 4 bases from J, the gap between germline ends came to 14 bases. Germline V gene lookup returns CDR1 SGDLS and CDR2 YYNGEE. The CDR3 region is CASSVAPHRADTQYF. The CDR3 DNA is TGTGCCAGCAGCGTGGCCCCCCACAGGGCAGATACGCAGTATTTT.

The J gene is TRBJ2-7, the V gene TRBV7-2, with D tentatively TRBD1 (5 bases). Trimming cost V 1 base and J 4 bases, with 17 bases left between them. CDR1 and CDR2 (germline): SGHTA, FQGNSA. The CDR3 loop spans 16 amino acids. CDR3: CASSLDGANRLYEQYF. The CDR3 bases are TGTGCCAGCAGCTTAGATGGGGCTAATAGATTATACGAGCAGTACTTC.

The V gene is TRBV29-1, the J gene TRBJ2-2, with a weak D call TRBD1 (6 bases). V lost 3 bases and J lost 5, with 16 bases in between. This CDR3 contains 15 residues. Germline CDR1 and CDR2: SQVTM and ANQGSEA. CDR3 nucleotide sequence: TGCAGCGTTGAGATGACAGGCCTACCGACCGGGGAGCTGTTTTTT. This codes for CSVEMTGLPTGELFF.

The chain couples TRBV15 to TRBJ2-5; 7 nucleotides align to TRBD2. Trimming cost V 0 bases and J 2 bases; bases outside gene matches: 6. The germline V gene encodes CDR1 LNHNV and CDR2 YYDKDF (reference sequence). The CDR3 sequence is 16 residues long. The CDR3 loop reads CATSRDFLAAQETQYF. The DNA of the CDR3 is TGTGCCACCAGCAGAGATTTCCTAGCGGCTCAAGAGACCCAGTACTTC.

V is TRBV6-5 and J is TRBJ1-2, with TRBD1 identical over 9 bases. This CDR3 is 14 amino acids long. The V and J ends lost 6 bases and 2 bases, in that order; junction bases with no gene match: 4. In germline, CDR1 is MNHEY, CDR2 SVGAGI. Here the CDR3 reads CASSRGQGNYGYTF. In nucleotides, the CDR3 is TGTGCCAGCAGCCGGGGACAGGGAAACTATGGCTACACCTTC.

V usage is TRBV15 and J usage is TRBJ2-7; 9 bases are a match to TRBD1. The CDR3 runs to 15 residues. Losses at the gene ends were 1 base for V and 2 bases for J; bases not matched to a gene: 3. Germline V gives CDR1 LNHNV, CDR2 YYDKDF (reference sequence). The CDR3 loop is CATSRAQGATYEQYF. The CDR3 region has the DNA TGTGCCACCAGCAGAGCACAGGGGGCTACCTACGAGCAGTACTTC. The variable domain in full, with the rest retrieved from reference TRBV15 and TRBJ2-7, is DAMVIQNPRYQVTQFGKPVTLSCSQTLNHNVMYWYQQKSSQAPKLLFHYYDKDFNNEADTPDNFQSRRPNTSFCFLDIRSPGLGDTAMYLCATSRAQGATYEQYFGPGTRLTVT.

This clone was detected only once. V is TRBV7-3 and J is TRBJ1-6; D is perhaps TRBD1 (6 bases). CDR3 length: 15 residues. V shed 4 bases and J shed 4 bases, with 11 bases lying between them. The germline CDR1 and CDR2 sequences are SGHTA and FQGTGA. The CDR3 DNA reads TGTGCCAGCAGCTCAGGGGACGGGTATAATTCACCCCTCCACTTT. Protein sequence: CASSSGDGYNSPLHF.

The chain employs TRBV6-5 and TRBJ2-7; 8 bases line up with TRBD1. The CDR3 extends over 15 amino acids. Germline V gene lookup returns CDR1 MNHEY and CDR2 SVGAGI. Trimming cost V 7 bases and J 2 bases; bases outside gene matches: 10. CDR3 DNA: TGTGCCAGCAACAGGGAACAGGGGGAGACCTACGAGCAGTACTTC. The encoded protein is CASNREQGETYEQYF.

This clone occurred once. The CDR3 is CASSQVRTQDEQYF. For the CDR3, the DNA is TGTGCCAGCAGCCAAGTACGGACTCAGGACGAGCAGTACTTC. V gene TRBV3-1 (or the pseudogene TRBV3-2) combines with J gene TRBJ2-7, with D perhaps TRBD2 (5 bases). The CDR3 runs 14 residues. The V end was cut by 1 base, the J end by 5 bases, with 12 bases between. The V gene's germline CDR1 is LGHDT and CDR2 YNNKEL (reference sequence).

This rearrangement joins TRBV6-7 to TRBJ2-1, with TRBD2 as a possible D gene (6 bases). TRBV6-7 is identified as an open reading frame with a role that is uncertain. There are 13 residues in the CDR3. Trimming left V 8 bases short and J 4 bases short, with 12 bases between. The DNA of the CDR3 is TGTGCCAGCCCTGTGCGGGAATACAATGAGCAGTTCTTC. Translation gives CASPVREYNEQFF.